Below are 23 T cell receptor beta chains sequenced from a single sample in a study of OX40 agonist ivuxolimab in advanced cancers. Clones were sequenced by immunoSEQ multiplex PCR, and TCRdb holds only the in-frame ones, with some missing. Altogether about 46,000 clones are present, about 88% being singletons, with the ten largest covering roughly 54%. This material consisted of CD4+ or CD8+ T cells sorted from blood, taken in a trial of the OX40 agonist ivuxolimab. Every receptor here comes from an adult with an advanced solid tumor such as melanoma, head and neck, liver or kidney cancer.

The CDR3 sequence: CASSLRGLNYGYTF. The CDR3 DNA reads as TGCGCCAGCAGCTTGCGCGGCCTCAACTATGGCTACACCTTC. The genes are TRBV5-1 and TRBJ1-2, with unresolved D. V was trimmed by 1 base and J by 2 bases, leaving 9 bases between them. The CDR3 spans 14 residues. CDR1 SGHRS and CDR2 YFSETQ come from the germline V gene.

The V gene is TRBV7-3, the J gene TRBJ1-2; no reliable D call. Per the germline V gene, CDR1 is SGHTA and CDR2 is FQGTGA. The CDR3 covers 13 residues. Between the trimmed V and J ends, which lost 2 bases and 2 bases, there was a span of 6 bases. CDR3 in amino acids: CASSLRQNYGYTF. The CDR3 DNA reads as TGTGCCAGCAGCTTACGGCAGAACTATGGCTACACCTTC.

This rearrangement joins TRBV12-5 to TRBJ1-5, with D possibly being TRBD1 (6 bases). V lost 0 bases to trimming and J lost 1 base, with 16 bases between them. The CDR3 has 18 amino acids. Germline CDR1 is LGHNT and CDR2 is FRNRAP. In nucleotides, the CDR3 is TGTGCTAGTGGTTTGGTACTGGGGGCGCGAATGAGCAATCAGCCCCAGCATTTT. It yields the protein CASGLVLGARMSNQPQHF.

The J gene is TRBJ1-1, the V gene TRBV6-5, with 12 bases lining up with TRBD1. The germline gives CDR1 MNHEY, CDR2 SVGAGI. CDR3 length equals 15 residues. Trimming cost V 8 bases and J 5 bases; bases outside gene matches: 9. The CDR3 region has the DNA TGTGCCAGCGGACCGGGACAGGGGGCGCGGACTGAAGCTTTCTTT. It encodes CASGPGQGARTEAFF.

This chain connects TRBV13 to TRBJ2-7; 9 bases are shared with TRBD1. With 5 bases clipped from V and 3 bases from J, the junction kept 2 bases outside the gene matches. This CDR3 has 13 residues. From germline, CDR1 is PRHDT and CDR2 FYEKMQ (reference sequence). In DNA form, the CDR3 reads TGTGCCAGCAGCACGACAGGGGGCTACGAGCAGTACTTC. This gives the protein CASSTTGGYEQYF.

This clone showed up just once. J is TRBJ2-5 and V is TRBV11-2, with a weak D call TRBD2 (7 bases). The germline CDR1 and CDR2 sequences are SGHAT and FQNNGV. V was trimmed by 3 bases and J by 2 bases, leaving 16 bases between them. The CDR3 has 16 amino acids. The CDR3 is CASSLGGLADQETQYF. As DNA, the CDR3 is TGTGCCAGCAGCTTGGGGGGCCTAGCGGATCAAGAGACCCAGTACTTC.

The rearrangement uses TRBV7-8 and TRBJ2-5; the match to TRBD2 covers 7 bases. V gave up 4 bases and J gave up 3 bases; unmatched junction bases: 2. The length of the CDR3 is 13 residues. Germline CDR1 reads SGHVS; CDR2 reads FQNEAQ. The CDR3 DNA is TGTGCCAGCAGCTCGGGGGGTGAAGAGACCCAGTACTTC. Translation gives CASSSGGEETQYF.

This clone was seen only once. The J gene is TRBJ2-5, the V gene TRBV11-2, with 7 bases that match TRBD2. The J segment lost 2 bases and the V segment lost 3 bases, leaving 6 bases of the junction unmatched. This CDR3 region has 15 residues. CDR1 SGHAT and CDR2 FQNNGV come from the germline V gene. CDR3 protein: CASSFWEGGQETQYF. In DNA, the CDR3 is TGTGCCAGCAGCTTCTGGGAGGGAGGTCAAGAGACCCAGTACTTC.

J is TRBJ1-2 and V is TRBV5-4; D perhaps matches TRBD1 (5 bases). The germline CDR1 and CDR2 sequences are SGHNT and YYREEE (reference sequence). Trimming shortened V by 1 base and J by 0 bases, and 10 bases separated the two germline ends. The CDR3 runs to 15 residues. As DNA, the CDR3 is TGTGCCAGCAGCTTGCCCACAGGTCCTAACTATGGCTACACCTTC. Its protein is CASSLPTGPNYGYTF.

V and J are TRBV21-1 and TRBJ2-7; the D call TRBD1 from the table was never checked on the DNA. TRBV21-1 is a pseudogene segment. The CDR3 extends over 12 amino acids. In nucleotides, the CDR3 is TGTGCCAGCAGCATCAACGACAGGGAGCAGTACTTC. It translates to CASSINDREQYF.

V and J are TRBV7-3 and TRBJ2-2; D gene ambiguous. V dropped 4 bases and J dropped 3 bases, with 6 bases sitting between them. Looked up from germline, CDR1 is SGHTA and CDR2 is FQGTGA. The CDR3 extends over 13 amino acids. CDR3 coding DNA: TGTGCCAGCAGCTCCTCGGACACCGGGGAGCTGTTTTTT. This codes for CASSSSDTGELFF.

This rearrangement joins TRBV5-6 to TRBJ1-2; 8 nucleotides agree with TRBD1. Trimming took 5 bases from V and 4 from J; bases not matched to a gene: 10. This CDR3 has 15 residues. Germline CDR1 reads SGHDT; CDR2 reads YYEEEE. CDR3 nucleotides: TGTGCCAGCAGGGACGGGACAGGAGGGCTCTATGGCTACACCTTC. Protein sequence: CASRDGTGGLYGYTF.

The rearrangement links TRBV19 to TRBJ2-3; no definite D call. V was cut by 3 bases and J by 0 bases, with 13 bases left in between. The CDR3 loop spans 16 amino acids. CDR1 and CDR2 from the germline V gene are LNHDA and SQIVND (reference sequence). CDR3 sequence (DNA): TGTGCCAGTAGTATTACCCTAACCCGAAGCACAGATACGCAGTATTTT. It yields the protein CASSITLTRSTDTQYF.

The genes are TRBV10-2 and TRBJ2-1; D gene uncertain. V lost 4 bases, J lost 1 base, and 11 bases lay in between. Germline V gene data show CDR1 as WSHSY and CDR2 as SAAADI. CDR3 length equals 15 residues. Here the CDR3 DNA reads TGCGCCAGCAGTGGAGGTCTACCTTCCTACAATGAGCAGTTCTTC. Translating gives CASSGGLPSYNEQFF.

V usage is TRBV2 and J usage is TRBJ2-7; maybe TRBD1 (6 bases). V was pared by 5 bases and J by 0 bases, with 14 bases between. In germline, CDR1 is SNHLY, CDR2 FYNNEI. CDR3 length: 15 residues. The CDR3, as DNA: TGTGCCAGCAGTTTAAGGGGGTCCCCCTCCTACGAGCAGTACTTC. Translation gives CASSLRGSPSYEQYF.

The chain carries TRBV6-5 and TRBJ2-3; unclear D gene. The CDR3 spans 16 residues. Trimming removed 0 bases from V and 0 bases from J, with 10 bases in between. Germline loops: CDR1 MNHEY, CDR2 SVGAGI. In DNA, the CDR3 is TGTGCCAGCAGTTACTCAGGTTTGCGTAGCACAGATACGCAGTATTTT. Encoded protein: CASSYSGLRSTDTQYF.

The J gene is TRBJ2-7, the V gene TRBV6-1; D may be TRBD1 or TRBD2 (5 bases each). V was pared by 7 bases and J by 1 base, with 17 bases between. The CDR3 runs 15 residues. Germline V gene sequence: CDR1 MNHNS, CDR2 SASEGT. CDR3 bases: TGTGCCAGCACAACTGGGGACGGACTTTCCTACGAGCAGTACTTC. Translated, it gives CASTTGDGLSYEQYF.

The chain uses TRBV11-1 and TRBJ1-2, with D perhaps TRBD1 (6 bases). The V gene lost 5 bases and the J gene lost 3 bases, with 13 bases spanning the gap. Germline V gene sequence: CDR1 SGHAT, CDR2 FQDESV (reference sequence). The CDR3 loop spans 14 amino acids. The chain's CDR3 is CASSPGGADYGYTF. The CDR3 DNA sequence: TGTGCCAGCAGCCCGGGGGGCGCGGACTATGGCTACACCTTC.

V is TRBV5-1 and J is TRBJ2-7; 7 bases are shared with TRBD1. The junction had 7 bases not matched to a gene; V was cut back by 4 bases and J by 0 bases. CDR1 and CDR2 (germline): SGHRS, YFSETQ. The length of the CDR3 is 15 residues. DNA for the CDR3: TGCGCCAGCAGCACTGACAGGGTCTACTCCTACGAGCAGTACTTC. Translation gives CASSTDRVYSYEQYF.

The rearrangement uses TRBV7-9 and TRBJ1-2; D perhaps matches TRBD1 (5 bases). Germline V lookup: CDR1 SEHNR, CDR2 FQNEAQ (reference sequence). V was trimmed by 1 base and J by 4 bases, leaving 10 bases between them. The CDR3 contains 14 residues. The CDR3 sequence: CASSLGGHLYGYTF. CDR3 coding DNA: TGTGCCAGCAGCTTAGGCGGACACCTCTATGGCTACACCTTC.

This clone was detected only a few times. This sequence joins TRBV9 and TRBJ2-2, with D unresolved. Looked up from germline, CDR1 is SGDLS and CDR2 is YYNGEE. The CDR3 spans 11 residues. Trimming removed 2 bases from V and 7 bases from J, with 3 bases in between. The CDR3 DNA sequence: TGTGCCAGCAGCGTTGGCGGGGAGCTGTTTTTT. This codes for CASSVGGELFF.

The CDR3 sequence is CASSRGQHNYEQYF. The CDR3, as DNA: TGTGCCAGCAGCCGGGGTCAACACAACTACGAGCAGTACTTC. The J gene is TRBJ2-5, the V gene TRBV6-5; the D gene is possibly TRBD2 (5 bases). The end of the DNA fits TRBJ2-7 better, so the J call may be wrong. CDR1 MNHEY and CDR2 SVGAGI come from the germline V gene. The CDR3 runs to 14 residues.

The chain carries TRBV6-5 and TRBJ2-7, with D maybe TRBD1 (6 bases). CDR3 length: 14 amino acids. Germline V gene lookup returns CDR1 MNHEY and CDR2 SVGAGI. V lost 4 bases and J lost 0, with 10 bases in between. Written as DNA, the CDR3 is TGTGCCAGCAGTTCTCGGACAGCCTCCTACGAGCAGTACTTC. Translating it yields CASSSRTASYEQYF.